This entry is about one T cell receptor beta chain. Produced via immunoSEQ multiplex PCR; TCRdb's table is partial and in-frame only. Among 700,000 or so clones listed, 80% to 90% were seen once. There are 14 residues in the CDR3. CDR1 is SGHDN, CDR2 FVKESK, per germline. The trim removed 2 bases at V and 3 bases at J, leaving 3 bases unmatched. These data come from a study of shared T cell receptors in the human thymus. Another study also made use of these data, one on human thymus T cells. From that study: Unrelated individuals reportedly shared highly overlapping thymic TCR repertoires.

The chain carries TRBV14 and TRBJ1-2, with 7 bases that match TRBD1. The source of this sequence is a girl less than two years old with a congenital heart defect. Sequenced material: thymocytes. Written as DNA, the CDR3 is TGTGCCAGCAGCCAATACCAGGGGGACTATGGCTACACCTTC. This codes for CASSQYQGDYGYTF.